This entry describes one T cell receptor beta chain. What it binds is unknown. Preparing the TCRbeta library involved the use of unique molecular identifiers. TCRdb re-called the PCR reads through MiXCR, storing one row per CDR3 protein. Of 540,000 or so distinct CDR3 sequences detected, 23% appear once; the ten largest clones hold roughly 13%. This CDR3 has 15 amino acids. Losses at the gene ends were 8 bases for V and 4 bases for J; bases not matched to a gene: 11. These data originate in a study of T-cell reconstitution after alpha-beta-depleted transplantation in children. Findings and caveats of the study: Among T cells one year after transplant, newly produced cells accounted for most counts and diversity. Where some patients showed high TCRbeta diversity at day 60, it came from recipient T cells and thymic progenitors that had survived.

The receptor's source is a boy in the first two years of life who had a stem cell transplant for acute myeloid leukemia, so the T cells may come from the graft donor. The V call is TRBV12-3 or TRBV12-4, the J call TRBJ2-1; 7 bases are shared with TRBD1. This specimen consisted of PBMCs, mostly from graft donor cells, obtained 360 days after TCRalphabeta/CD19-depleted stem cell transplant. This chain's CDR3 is CASGSGGQEYNEQFF. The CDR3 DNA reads TGTGCCAGCGGGTCAGGAGGACAGGAATACAATGAGCAGTTCTTC.